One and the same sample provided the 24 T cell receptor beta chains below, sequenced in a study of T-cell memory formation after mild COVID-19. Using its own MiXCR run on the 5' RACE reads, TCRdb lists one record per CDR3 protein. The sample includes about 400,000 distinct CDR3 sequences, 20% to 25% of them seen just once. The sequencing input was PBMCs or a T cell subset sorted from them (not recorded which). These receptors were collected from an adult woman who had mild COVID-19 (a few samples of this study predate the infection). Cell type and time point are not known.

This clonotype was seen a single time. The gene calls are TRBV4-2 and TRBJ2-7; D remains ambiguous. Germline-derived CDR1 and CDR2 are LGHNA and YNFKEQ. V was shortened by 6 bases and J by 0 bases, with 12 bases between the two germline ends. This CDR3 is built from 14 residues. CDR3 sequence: CASREAWSSYEQYF. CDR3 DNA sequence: TGTGCCAGCAGGGAAGCTTGGAGCTCCTACGAGCAGTACTTC.

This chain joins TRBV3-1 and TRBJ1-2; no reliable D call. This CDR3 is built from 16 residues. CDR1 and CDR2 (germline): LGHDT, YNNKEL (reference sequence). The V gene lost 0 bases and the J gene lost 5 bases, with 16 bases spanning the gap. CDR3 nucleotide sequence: TGTGCCAGCAGCCAAGATCGGATGTACCGTGGGTATGGCTACACCTTC. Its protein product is CASSQDRMYRGYGYTF.

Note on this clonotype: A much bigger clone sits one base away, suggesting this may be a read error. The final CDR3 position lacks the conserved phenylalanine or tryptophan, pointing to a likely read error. CDR3 nucleotide sequence: TGTGCTAGCAGCTTAGGACTAGGCTACGAGCAGTACTTA. This gives the protein CASSLGLGYEQYL. This chain joins TRBV7-7 and TRBJ2-7; 7 bases line up with TRBD2. Germline CDR1 is SSHAT and CDR2 is FNYEAQ (reference sequence). The CDR3 length is 13 residues.

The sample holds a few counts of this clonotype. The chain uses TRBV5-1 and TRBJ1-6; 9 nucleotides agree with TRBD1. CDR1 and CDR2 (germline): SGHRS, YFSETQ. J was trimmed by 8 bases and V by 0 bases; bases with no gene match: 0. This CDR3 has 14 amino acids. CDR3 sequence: CASSLGQGDSPLHF. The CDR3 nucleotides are TGCGCCAGCAGCTTGGGACAGGGGGATTCACCCCTCCACTTT.

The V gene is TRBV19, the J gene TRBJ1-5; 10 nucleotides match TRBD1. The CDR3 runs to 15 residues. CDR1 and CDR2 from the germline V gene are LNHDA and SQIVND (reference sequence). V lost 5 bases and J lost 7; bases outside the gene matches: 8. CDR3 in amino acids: CASSPRTGGGQPQHF. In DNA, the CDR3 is TGTGCCAGTAGTCCCCGGACAGGGGGTGGGCAGCCCCAGCATTTT.

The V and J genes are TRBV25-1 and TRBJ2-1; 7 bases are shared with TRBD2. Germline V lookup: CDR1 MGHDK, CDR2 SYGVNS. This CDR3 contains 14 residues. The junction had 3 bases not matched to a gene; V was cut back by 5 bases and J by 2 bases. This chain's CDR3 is CASSRTRAYNEQFF. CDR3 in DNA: TGTGCCAGCAGTAGGACTAGAGCCTACAATGAGCAGTTCTTC.

CDR3 in amino acids: CASSLVEGGGTDTQYF. In DNA form, the CDR3 reads TGTGCCAGCAGCTTAGTCGAGGGGGGTGGCACAGATACGCAGTATTTT. The genes are TRBV7-9 and TRBJ2-3; D possibly uses TRBD1 or TRBD2 (6 bases each). CDR1 is SEHNR, CDR2 FQNEAQ, per germline (reference sequence). V gave up 1 base and J gave up 1 base, with 12 bases separating them. This CDR3 has 16 residues.

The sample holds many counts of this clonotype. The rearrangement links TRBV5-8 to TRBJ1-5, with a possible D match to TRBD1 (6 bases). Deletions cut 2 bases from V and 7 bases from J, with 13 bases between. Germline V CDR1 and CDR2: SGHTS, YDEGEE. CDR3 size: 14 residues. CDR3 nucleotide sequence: TGTGCCAGCAGCTTAGGGGGATTTGGACAGCCCCAGCATTTT. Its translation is CASSLGGFGQPQHF.

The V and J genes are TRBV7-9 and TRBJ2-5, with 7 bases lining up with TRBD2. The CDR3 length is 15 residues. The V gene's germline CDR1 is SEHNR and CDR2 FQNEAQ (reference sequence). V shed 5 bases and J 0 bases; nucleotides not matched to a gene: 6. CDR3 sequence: CASSQGLSYQETQYF. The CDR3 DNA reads TGTGCCAGCAGCCAGGGACTATCCTACCAAGAGACCCAGTACTTC.

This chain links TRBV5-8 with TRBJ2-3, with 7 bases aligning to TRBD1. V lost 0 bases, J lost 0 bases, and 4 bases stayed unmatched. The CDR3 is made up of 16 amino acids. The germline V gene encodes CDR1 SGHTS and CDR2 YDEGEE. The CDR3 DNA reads TGTGCCAGCAGCTTGGGATGGGGACAGAGCACAGATACGCAGTATTTT. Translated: CASSLGWGQSTDTQYF.

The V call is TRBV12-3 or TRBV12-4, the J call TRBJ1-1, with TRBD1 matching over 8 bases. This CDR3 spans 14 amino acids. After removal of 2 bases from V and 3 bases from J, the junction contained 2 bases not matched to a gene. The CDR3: CASSLQGAYTEAFF. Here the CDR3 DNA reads TGTGCCAGCAGTTTACAGGGGGCCTACACTGAAGCTTTCTTT.

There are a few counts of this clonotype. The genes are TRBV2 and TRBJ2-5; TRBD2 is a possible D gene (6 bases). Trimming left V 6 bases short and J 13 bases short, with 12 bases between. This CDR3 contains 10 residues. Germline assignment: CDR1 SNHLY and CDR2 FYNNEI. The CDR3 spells CASREGVWYF. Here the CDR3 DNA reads TGTGCCAGCAGGGAGGGAGTTTGGTACTTC.

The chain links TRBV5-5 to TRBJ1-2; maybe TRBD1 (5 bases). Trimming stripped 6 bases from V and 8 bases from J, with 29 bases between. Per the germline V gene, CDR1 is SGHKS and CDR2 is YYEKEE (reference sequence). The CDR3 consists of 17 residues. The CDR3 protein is CASNLQGDTTISGGYTF. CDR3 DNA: TGTGCCAGCAACCTCCAGGGAGATACCACTATATCCGGCGGCTACACCTTC.

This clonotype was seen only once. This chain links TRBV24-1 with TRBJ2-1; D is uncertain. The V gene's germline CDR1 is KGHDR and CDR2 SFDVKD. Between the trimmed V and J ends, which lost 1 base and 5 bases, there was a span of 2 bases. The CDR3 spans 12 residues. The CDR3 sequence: CATSDFNNEQFF. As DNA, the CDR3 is TGTGCCACCAGTGATTTCAACAATGAGCAGTTCTTC.

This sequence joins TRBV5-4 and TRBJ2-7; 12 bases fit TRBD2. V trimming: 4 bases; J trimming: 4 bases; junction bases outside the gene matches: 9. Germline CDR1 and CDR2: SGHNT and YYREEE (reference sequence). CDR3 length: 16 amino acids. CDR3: CASSQTGLAGRYEQYF. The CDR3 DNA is TGTGCCAGCAGCCAGACCGGACTAGCGGGACGATACGAGCAGTACTTC.

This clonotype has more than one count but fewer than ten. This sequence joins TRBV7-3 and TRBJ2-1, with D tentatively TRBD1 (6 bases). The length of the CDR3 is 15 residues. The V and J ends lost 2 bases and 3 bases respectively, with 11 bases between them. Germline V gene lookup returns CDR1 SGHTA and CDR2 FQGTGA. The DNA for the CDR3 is TGTGCCAGCAGCTTACTCACAGGGCTCTACAATGAGCAGTTCTTC. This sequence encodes CASSLLTGLYNEQFF.

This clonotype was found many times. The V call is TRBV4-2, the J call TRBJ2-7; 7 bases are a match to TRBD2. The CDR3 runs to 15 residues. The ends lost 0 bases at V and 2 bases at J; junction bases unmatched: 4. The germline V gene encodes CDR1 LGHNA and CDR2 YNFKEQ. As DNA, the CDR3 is TGTGCCAGCAGCCAAGATGACGCGGGGGCCTACGAGCAGTACTTC. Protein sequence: CASSQDDAGAYEQYF.

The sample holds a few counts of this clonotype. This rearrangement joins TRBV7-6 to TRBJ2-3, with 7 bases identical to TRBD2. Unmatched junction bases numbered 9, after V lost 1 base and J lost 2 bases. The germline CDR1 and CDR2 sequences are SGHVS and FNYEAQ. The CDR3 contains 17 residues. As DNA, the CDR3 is TGTGCCAGCAGCTTAGGATTCCCGGGAGGCCTCACAGATACGCAGTATTTT. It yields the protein CASSLGFPGGLTDTQYF.

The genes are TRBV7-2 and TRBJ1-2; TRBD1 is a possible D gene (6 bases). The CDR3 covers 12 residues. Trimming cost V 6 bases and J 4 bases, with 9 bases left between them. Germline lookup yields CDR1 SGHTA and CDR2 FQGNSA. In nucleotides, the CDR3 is TGTGCCAGCAGGACAGGATTCTATGGCTACACCTTC. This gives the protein CASRTGFYGYTF.

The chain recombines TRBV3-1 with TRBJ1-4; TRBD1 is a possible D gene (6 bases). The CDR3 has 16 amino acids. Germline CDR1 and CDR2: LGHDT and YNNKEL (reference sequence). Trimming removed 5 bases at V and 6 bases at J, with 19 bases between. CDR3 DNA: TGTGCCAGCAGCTTCCGGGGGGGGGGCCCCCATGAAAAACTGTTTTTT. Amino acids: CASSFRGGGPHEKLFF.

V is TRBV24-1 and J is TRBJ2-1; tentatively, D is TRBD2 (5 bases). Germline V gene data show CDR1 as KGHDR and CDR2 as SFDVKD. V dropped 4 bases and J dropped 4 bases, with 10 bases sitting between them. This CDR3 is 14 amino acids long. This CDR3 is CATSDRGPYNEQFF. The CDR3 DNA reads TGTGCCACCAGTGACCGAGGGCCTTACAATGAGCAGTTCTTC.

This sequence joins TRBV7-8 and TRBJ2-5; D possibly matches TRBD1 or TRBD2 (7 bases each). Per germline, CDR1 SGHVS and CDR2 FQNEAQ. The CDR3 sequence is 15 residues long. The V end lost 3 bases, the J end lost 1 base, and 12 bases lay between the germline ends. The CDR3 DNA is TGTGCCAGCAGCTTTCGGGGGGACAGCCAAGAGACCCAGTACTTC. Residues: CASSFRGDSQETQYF.

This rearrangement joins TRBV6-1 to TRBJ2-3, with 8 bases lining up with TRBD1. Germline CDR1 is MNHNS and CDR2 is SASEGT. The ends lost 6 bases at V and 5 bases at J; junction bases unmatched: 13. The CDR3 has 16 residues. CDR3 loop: CASSPPPGTGEDTQYF. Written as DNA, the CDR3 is TGTGCCAGCAGCCCCCCTCCCGGGACAGGAGAAGATACGCAGTATTTT.

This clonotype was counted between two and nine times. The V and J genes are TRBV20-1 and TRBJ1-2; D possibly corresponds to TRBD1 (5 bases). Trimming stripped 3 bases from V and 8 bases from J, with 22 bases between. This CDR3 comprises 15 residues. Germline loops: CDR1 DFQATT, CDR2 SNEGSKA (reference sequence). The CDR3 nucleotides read TGCAGTGCTAGCAGGGACGGACTTGTCGTAGGGGGCTACACCTTC. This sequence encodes CSASRDGLVVGGYTF.